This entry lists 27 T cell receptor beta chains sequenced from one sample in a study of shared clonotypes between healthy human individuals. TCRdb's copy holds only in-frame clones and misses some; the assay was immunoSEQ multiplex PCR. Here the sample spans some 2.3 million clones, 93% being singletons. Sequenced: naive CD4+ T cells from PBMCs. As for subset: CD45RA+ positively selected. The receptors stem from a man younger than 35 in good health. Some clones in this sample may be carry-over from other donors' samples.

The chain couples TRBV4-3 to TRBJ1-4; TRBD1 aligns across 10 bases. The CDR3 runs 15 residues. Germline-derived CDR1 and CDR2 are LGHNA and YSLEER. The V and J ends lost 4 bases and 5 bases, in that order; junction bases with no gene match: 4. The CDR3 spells CASSRGQGVNEKLFF. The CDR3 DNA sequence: TGCGCCAGCAGCCGAGGACAGGGGGTGAATGAAAAACTGTTTTTT.

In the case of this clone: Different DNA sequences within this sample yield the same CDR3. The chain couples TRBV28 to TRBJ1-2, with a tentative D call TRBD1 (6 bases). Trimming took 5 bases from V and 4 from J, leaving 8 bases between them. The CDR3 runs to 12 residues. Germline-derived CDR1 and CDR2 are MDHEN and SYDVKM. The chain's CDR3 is CASSQTGYGYTF. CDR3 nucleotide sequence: TGTGCCAGCAGTCAGACAGGCTATGGCTACACCTTC.

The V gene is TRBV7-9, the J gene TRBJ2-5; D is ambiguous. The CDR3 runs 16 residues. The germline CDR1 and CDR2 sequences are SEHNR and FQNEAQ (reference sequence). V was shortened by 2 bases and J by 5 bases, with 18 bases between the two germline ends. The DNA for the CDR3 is TGTGCCAGCAGCTTAAGGTCCGCCGGTCGGCGGGAGACCCAGTACTTC. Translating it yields CASSLRSAGRRETQYF. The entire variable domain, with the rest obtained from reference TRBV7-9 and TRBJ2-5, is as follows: DTGVSQNPRHKITKRGQNVTFRCDPISEHNRLYWYRQTLGQGPEFLTYFQNEAQLEKSRLLSDRFSAERPKGSFSTLEIQRTEQGDSAMYLCASSLRSAGRRETQYFGPGTRLLVL.

In DNA, the CDR3 is TGTGCCAGCAGTTACAGCCGGTACCTTAATGAAAAACTGTTTTTT. This encodes CASSYSRYLNEKLFF. This chain connects TRBV6-5 to TRBJ1-4; D remains ambiguous. Per germline, CDR1 MNHEY and CDR2 SVGAGI. CDR3 length: 15 amino acids. Trimming took 2 bases from V and 4 from J, leaving 11 bases between them.

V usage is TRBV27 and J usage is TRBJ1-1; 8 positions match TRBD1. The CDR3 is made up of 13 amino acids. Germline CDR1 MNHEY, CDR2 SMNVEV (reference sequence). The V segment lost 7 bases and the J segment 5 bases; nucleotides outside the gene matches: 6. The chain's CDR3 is CASIDRGRTEAFF. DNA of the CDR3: TGTGCCAGCATCGACAGGGGTAGGACTGAAGCTTTCTTT.

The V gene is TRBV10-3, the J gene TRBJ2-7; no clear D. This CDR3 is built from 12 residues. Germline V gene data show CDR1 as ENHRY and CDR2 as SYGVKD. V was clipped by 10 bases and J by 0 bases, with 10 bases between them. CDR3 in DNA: TGTGCCACCGGAGTGAGCTCCTACGAGCAGTACTTC. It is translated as CATGVSSYEQYF.

CDR3 region: CACGDRAYEQYF. Here the CDR3 DNA reads TGTGCCTGTGGGGACAGGGCCTACGAGCAGTACTTC. This chain uses TRBV27 with TRBJ2-5; 9 nucleotides agree with TRBD1. The end of the DNA fits TRBJ2-7 better, so the J call may be wrong. The CDR3 runs 12 residues. In germline, CDR1 is MNHEY, CDR2 SMNVEV (reference sequence).

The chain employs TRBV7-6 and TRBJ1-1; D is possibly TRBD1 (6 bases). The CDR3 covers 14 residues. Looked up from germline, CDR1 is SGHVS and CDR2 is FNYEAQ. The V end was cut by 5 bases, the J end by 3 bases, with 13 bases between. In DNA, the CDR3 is TGTGCCAGCAGCCCACAGGGTTCTTACACTGAAGCTTTCTTT. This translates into CASSPQGSYTEAFF.

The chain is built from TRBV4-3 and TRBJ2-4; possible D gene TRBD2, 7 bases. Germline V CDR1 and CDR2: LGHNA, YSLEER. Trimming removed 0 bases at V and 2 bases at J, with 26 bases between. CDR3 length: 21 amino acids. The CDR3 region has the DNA TGCGCCAGCAGCCAAGATCAGATTATGAGCGGGACAAAGGCTTCCAAAAACATTCAGTACTTC. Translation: CASSQDQIMSGTKASKNIQYF.

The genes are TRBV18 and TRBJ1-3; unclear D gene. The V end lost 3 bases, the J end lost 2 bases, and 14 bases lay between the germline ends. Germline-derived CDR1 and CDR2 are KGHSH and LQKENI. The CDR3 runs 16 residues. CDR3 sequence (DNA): TGTGCCAGCTCACCCCAGTGGGCAAAAACTGGAAACACCATATATTTT. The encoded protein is CASSPQWAKTGNTIYF.

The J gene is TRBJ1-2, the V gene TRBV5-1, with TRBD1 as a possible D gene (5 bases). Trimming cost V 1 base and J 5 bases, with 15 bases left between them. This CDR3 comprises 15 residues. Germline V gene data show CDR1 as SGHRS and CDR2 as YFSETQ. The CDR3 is CASSLRQGLEYGYTF. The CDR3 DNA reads TGCGCCAGCAGCTTGCGGCAGGGCCTGGAGTATGGCTACACCTTC.

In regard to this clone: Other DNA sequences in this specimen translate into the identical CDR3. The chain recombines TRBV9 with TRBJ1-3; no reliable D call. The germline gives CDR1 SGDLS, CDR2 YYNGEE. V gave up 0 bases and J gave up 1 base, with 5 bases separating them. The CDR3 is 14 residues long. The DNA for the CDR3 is TGTGCCAGCAGCGTAGAGGGATCTGGAAACACCATATATTTT. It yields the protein CASSVEGSGNTIYF. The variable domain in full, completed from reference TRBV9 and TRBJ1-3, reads DSGVTQTPKHLITATGQRVTLRCSPRSGDLSVYWYQQSLDQGLQFLIQYYNGEERAKGNILERFSAQQFPDLHSELNLSSLELGDSALYFCASSVEGSGNTIYFGEGSWLTVV.

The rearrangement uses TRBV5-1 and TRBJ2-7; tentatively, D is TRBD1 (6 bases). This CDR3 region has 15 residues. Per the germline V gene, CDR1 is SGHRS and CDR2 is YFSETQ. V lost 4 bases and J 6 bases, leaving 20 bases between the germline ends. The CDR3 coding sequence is TGCGCCAGCAGCCTTGTTGGACAGAGTGGGGCCGAGCAGTACTTC. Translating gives CASSLVGQSGAEQYF.

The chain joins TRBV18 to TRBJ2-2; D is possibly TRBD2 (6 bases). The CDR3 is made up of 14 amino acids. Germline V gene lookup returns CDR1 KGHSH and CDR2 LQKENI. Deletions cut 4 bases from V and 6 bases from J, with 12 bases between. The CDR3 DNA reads TGTGCCAGCTCACGCGGGACCAGGGCCGGGGAGCTGTTTTTT. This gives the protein CASSRGTRAGELFF. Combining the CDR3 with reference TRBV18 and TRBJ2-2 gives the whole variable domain NAGVMQNPRHLVRRRGQEARLRCSPMKGHSHVYWYRQLPEEGLKFMVYLQKENIIDESGMPKERFSAEFPKEGPSILRIQQVVRGDSAAYFCASSRGTRAGELFFGEGSRLTVL.

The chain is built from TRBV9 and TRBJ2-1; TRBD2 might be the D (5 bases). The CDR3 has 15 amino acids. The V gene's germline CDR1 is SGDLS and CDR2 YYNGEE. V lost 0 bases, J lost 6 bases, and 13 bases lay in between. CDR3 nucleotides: TGTGCCAGCAGCGTAGACCTAGCTCGGGTCAATGAGCAGTTCTTC. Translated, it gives CASSVDLARVNEQFF.

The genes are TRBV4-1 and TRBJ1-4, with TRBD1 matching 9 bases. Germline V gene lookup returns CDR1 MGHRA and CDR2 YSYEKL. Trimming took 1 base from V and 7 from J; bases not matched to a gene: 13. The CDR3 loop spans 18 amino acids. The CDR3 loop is CASSQVGWRTGVGEKLFF. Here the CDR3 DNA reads TGCGCCAGCAGCCAAGTGGGGTGGCGGACAGGGGTGGGTGAAAAACTGTTTTTT.

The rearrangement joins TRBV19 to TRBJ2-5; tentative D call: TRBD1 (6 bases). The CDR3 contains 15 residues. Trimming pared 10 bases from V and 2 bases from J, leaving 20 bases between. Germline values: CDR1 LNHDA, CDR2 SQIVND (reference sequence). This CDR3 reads CATRDTSGRQETQYF. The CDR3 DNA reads TGTGCCACCCGGGACACCAGCGGAAGACAAGAGACCCAGTACTTC.

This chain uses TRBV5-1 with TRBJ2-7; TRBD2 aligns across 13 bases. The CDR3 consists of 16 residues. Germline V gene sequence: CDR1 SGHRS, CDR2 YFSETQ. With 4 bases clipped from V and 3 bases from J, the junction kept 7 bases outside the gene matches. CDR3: CASSRLAGGEYYEQYF. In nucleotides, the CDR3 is TGCGCCAGCAGCCGACTAGCGGGGGGAGAGTACTACGAGCAGTACTTC.

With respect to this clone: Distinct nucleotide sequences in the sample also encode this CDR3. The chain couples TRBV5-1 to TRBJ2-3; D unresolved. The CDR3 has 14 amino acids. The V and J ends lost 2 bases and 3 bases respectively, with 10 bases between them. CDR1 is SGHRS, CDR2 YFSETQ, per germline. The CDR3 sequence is CASSLATHTDTQYF. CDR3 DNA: TGCGCCAGCAGCTTAGCGACACATACAGATACGCAGTATTTT.

CDR3 amino acids: CAGGGTGELFF. CDR3 coding DNA: TGTGCCGGCGGGGGCACCGGGGAGCTGTTTTTT. The chain combines TRBV6-1 with TRBJ2-2; 7 nucleotides align to TRBD2. Trimming at V came to 11 bases and at J to 4 bases, leaving 1 base not matched to a gene. Germline loops: CDR1 MNHNS, CDR2 SASEGT. The CDR3 totals 11 residues.

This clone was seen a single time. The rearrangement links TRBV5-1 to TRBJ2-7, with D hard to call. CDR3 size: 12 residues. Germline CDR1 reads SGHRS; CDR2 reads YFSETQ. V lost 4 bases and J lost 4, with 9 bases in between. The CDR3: CASSVDPYEQYF. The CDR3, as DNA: TGCGCCAGCAGCGTGGATCCTTACGAGCAGTACTTC.

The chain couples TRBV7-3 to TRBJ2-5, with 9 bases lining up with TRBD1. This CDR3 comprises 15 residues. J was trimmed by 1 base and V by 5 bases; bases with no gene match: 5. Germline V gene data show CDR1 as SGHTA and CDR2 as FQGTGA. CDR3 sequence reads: CASSRGQGRQETQYF. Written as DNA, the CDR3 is TGTGCCAGCAGCCGAGGACAGGGGCGCCAAGAGACCCAGTACTTC.

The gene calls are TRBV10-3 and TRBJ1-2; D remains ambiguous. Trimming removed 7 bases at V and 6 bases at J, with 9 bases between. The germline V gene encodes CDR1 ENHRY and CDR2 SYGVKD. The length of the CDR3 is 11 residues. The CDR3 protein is CAITGVNGYTF. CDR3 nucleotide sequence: TGTGCCATCACGGGCGTGAATGGCTACACCTTC.

The CDR3 coding sequence is TGTGCCAGCAGCCGACGGGAGACAGGGGCTTACTCCGCAACTAATGAAAAACTGTTTTTT. Translated, it gives CASSRRETGAYSATNEKLFF. The gene calls are TRBV27 and TRBJ1-4, with TRBD1 matching 8 bases. This CDR3 comprises 20 residues. Germline trimming cut 6 bases from V and 0 bases from J; bases unmatched to any gene: 18. Looked up from germline, CDR1 is MNHEY and CDR2 is SMNVEV (reference sequence).

CDR3 protein: CASSIAGDRVTEAFF. The CDR3 coding sequence is TGTGCCAGTAGTATAGCGGGGGACAGGGTCACTGAAGCTTTCTTT. V and J are TRBV19 and TRBJ1-1, with TRBD1 matching over 9 bases. CDR1 is LNHDA and CDR2 is SQIVND in the germline V gene (reference sequence). The CDR3 runs 15 residues. V dropped 1 base and J dropped 4; count of bases not matched to a gene: 4.

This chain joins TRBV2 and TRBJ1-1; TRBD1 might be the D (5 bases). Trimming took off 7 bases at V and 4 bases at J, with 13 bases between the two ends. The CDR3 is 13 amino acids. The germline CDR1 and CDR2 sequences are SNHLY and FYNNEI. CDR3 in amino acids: CASITGPGTEAFF. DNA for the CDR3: TGTGCCAGCATTACGGGGCCAGGCACTGAAGCTTTCTTT.

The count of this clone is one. The DNA for the CDR3 is TGTGCCAGCAGTGAAGCCTCAGCGGGAGTTGGGTACGAGCAGTACTTC. Protein product: CASSEASAGVGYEQYF. The chain has TRBV6-1 and TRBJ2-7, with 8 bases matching TRBD2. Germline CDR1 and CDR2: MNHNS and SASEGT. V shed 0 bases, J shed 4 bases, and the junction held 8 bases outside the gene matches. The CDR3 has 16 amino acids.